The sequence of this T cell receptor beta chain was determined in a study of T cells in tuberculosis (dated by TCRdb to 2016 to 2019). Study-level background: In the study, CD1B tetramers and high-throughput TCR immunosequencing were combined to characterize T cells specific for the mycobacterial lipid antigen glucose monomycolate (GMM). IGRA-negative adolescents, IGRA-positive adolescents with latent tuberculosis and adults with active tuberculosis, around 9 per group, were compared in a South African clinical cohort. Paper-wide results and their limitations: Clinical samples were chosen by availability of cryopreserved specimens, and active tuberculosis cases were adults while controls were adolescents. Smaller mean NN-distances to GMM-specific TCRs were observed in active tuberculosis TCR-alpha repertoires than in IGRA-negative controls, suggesting clonal expansion of GMM-specific TCRs. Using GEM motif frequencies, a classifier achieved approximately 72% accuracy, whereas a classifier built on the diverse GMM-specific repertoire got to approximately 87% accuracy (AUROC around 0.88). Smaller NN-distances were partly driven by shorter CDR3-alpha lengths in active tuberculosis patients, and statistical significance was not reached for the TCR-beta difference.

Per the germline V gene, SNHLY is the CDR1 and FYNNEI is the CDR2. The CDR3 covers 13 residues, taking in both the cysteine and the phenylalanine. Just CDR3 DNA is preserved here, 39 bases in frame from base 1. V is pruned by 4 bases and J by 11 bases, leaving 3 bases of the junction without a gene match. This clone was observed a handful of times. What this receptor recognizes is not known. The record has no base qualities; no much larger clone is one base away. TCR libraries were generated with the immunoSEQ multiplex PCR assay, using TCR-beta and/or TCR-alpha/delta assays for each sample. The Illumina high-throughput platform was used to sequence the amplified TCR libraries. The published analysis was carried out like this. Clustering and dimensionality reduction relied on pairwise TCRdist distances among GMM-specific receptors from T cells that were either sorted ex vivo or expanded in vitro. Each clinical repertoire received a mean NN-distance score, defined as the average TCRdist to the nearest 10% of tetramer-positive reference sequences. To compute GEM TCR motif frequency, the fraction of unique TCRs matching known GEM sequences by V/J usage and CDR3 length was calculated. Active tuberculosis was classified by linear discriminant analysis with leave-one-out cross-validation, implemented in scikit-learn. TCRdb holds this immuneACCESS table with in-frame rearrangements only. Some clones are missing; in checked studies, unresolved V genes explain under half, and the rest has no known cause. V and J calls and clone size follow that table, whereas D and trimming were derived from the DNA. The sample yields 20,000 to 25,000 clones; approximately 90% were counted once. The top ten clonotypes cover 14% to 15% of the sample.

At study entry, a tuberculin skin test and the QuantiFERON-TB GOLD In-Tube IGRA were used to screen adolescents for latent tuberculosis infection. Immunosequencing of unsorted cryopreserved PBMC covered, on average, around 97,000 T cells per clinical donor. Eleven high schools in the Worcester region of the Western Cape, South Africa, served as enrollment sites for adolescents aged 12 to 18 years. About 10 M. tuberculosis-infected and ten uninfected adolescents were selected with matching for age and sex. PBMC from adolescents were isolated by density centrifugation from freshly drawn heparinized blood and were then cryopreserved.

The V and J segments used are TRBV2 and TRBJ1-6; 9 bases in the middle match TRBD1. Sequencing was done on a sample of PBMCs. The sequence was collected from a donor aged 10-29 years with latent tuberculosis or without tuberculosis infection. At the DNA level, the sequence is TGTGCCAGCAGTGGGACAGGGGCCCCACCCCTCCACTTT. This yields the protein CASSGTGAPPLHF. The entire variable domain, with the stretches around the CDR3 drawn from the reference TRBV2 and TRBJ1-6 proteins, is EPEVTQTPSHQVTQMGQEVILRCVPISNHLYFYWYRQILGQKVEFLVSFYNNEISEKSEIFDDQFSVERPDGSNFTLKIRSTKLEDSAMYFCASSGTGAPPLHFGNGTRLTVT.